This T cell receptor (beta chain) was recovered during a study of CD8 T cells in ankylosing spondylitis (dated by TCRdb to about 2017). At the level of the whole study: To find TCR variants linked to disease, the study profiled T cell receptor beta repertoires in ankylosing spondylitis patients and healthy donors. The full study cohort was made up of roughly 25 ankylosing spondylitis patients and roughly 100 healthy donors. Samples of peripheral blood were taken, and for ankylosing spondylitis patients, synovial fluid was collected as well. Overall study results and their limits: Some of the motif variants had been reported before in the synovial fluid and blood of reactive arthritis patients, a finding that suggests common disease-initiation mechanisms. Significant enrichment of the disease-linked clones was reported in matched synovial fluid samples from ankylosing spondylitis patients. A TCR beta motif of fewer than 10 highly homologous amino acid variants appeared characteristic of blood from ankylosing spondylitis patients. A CD8+ phenotype was shown by the disease-linked clones, which were found at relatively low frequencies in peripheral blood.

A word on this clonotype: No antigen is known for it. It has no much larger one-base neighbor in the sample; base qualities were not kept.

Per the germline V gene, MNHNS is the CDR1 and SASEGT is the CDR2. V sheds 5 bases and J sheds 4 bases, leaving 24 bases between their ends. The CDR3 sequence holds 19 residues, the cysteine and phenylalanine included. This entry keeps only the CDR3 DNA: 57 bases, framed from base 1. Sequenced using an Illumina HiSeq 2500. Quantitative 5'-RACE with molecular barcodes was used to prepare TCR beta libraries. The authors' analysis ran thus. To identify disease-linked TCR variants, a new computational method was used, one built on a probabilistic model of VDJ rearrangement. The raw public reads went through TCRdb reprocessing: fastp at Q25, MiXCR clone calling, in-frame beta chains kept. When rows share a CDR3 protein, they turn into one entry using the most common DNA and genes. TCRdb's processing, not the authors', yielded these V and J calls. The sample table records about 540,000 distinct CDR3 sequences; roughly 13% of these occur just once. The ten biggest clones cover nearly 7% of the sample.

The V gene is TRBV6-1 and the J gene is TRBJ2-6; the D region possibly corresponds to TRBD2 (6 bases align). The TCR comes from a male donor with ankylosing spondylitis. The sequencing input was blood, either unsorted or a sorted T cell fraction (not recorded which). The DNA is TGTGCCAGCAGTCTCCGAAGAGGTAGCGGAAGCCCAGGGGCCAACGTCCTGACTTTC. Translated, this gives CASSLRRGSGSPGANVLTF.